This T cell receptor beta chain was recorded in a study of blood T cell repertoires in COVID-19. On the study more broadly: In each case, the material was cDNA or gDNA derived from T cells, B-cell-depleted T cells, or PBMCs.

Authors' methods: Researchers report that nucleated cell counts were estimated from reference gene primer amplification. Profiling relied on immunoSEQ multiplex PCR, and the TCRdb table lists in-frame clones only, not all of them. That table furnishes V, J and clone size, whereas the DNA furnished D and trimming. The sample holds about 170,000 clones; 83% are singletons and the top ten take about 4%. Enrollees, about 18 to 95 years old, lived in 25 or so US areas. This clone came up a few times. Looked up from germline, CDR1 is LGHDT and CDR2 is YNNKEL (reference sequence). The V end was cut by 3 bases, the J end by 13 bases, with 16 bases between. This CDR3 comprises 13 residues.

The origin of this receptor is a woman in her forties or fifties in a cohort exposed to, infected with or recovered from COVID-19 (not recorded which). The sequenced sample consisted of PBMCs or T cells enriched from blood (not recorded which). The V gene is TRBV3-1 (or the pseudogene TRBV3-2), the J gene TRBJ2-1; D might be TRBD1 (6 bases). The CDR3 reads CASSQGMVRGQFF. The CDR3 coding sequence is TGTGCCAGCAGCCAGGGAATGGTCAGGGGACAGTTCTTC.